Below, 30 T cell receptor beta chains from the same sample are listed, as sequenced in a study of blood T cell repertoires in COVID-19. The repertoire was sequenced with immunoSEQ multiplex PCR; TCRdb's copy has only in-frame clones and lacks some. The repertoire has fewer than 250,000 clones, around 90% of them found once; the top ten carry 9.5% to 14%. Sample: PBMCs or T cells enriched from blood (not recorded which). These receptors were collected from a man aged 30 to 45 who had recovered from COVID-19.

The chain joins TRBV7-2 to TRBJ2-1; D ambiguous. The length of the CDR3 is 13 residues. Germline V lookup: CDR1 SGHTA, CDR2 FQGNSA. Trimming left V 1 base short and J 6 bases short, with 7 bases between. The CDR3 bases are TGTGCCAGCAGCTTAGGACTGCGCAATGAGCAGTTCTTC. It specifies CASSLGLRNEQFF.

This rearrangement joins TRBV21-1 to TRBJ1-5; whether TRBD1, the table's D call, matches the DNA was not checked. TRBV21-1 is given as a pseudogene. This CDR3 is built from 16 residues. The CDR3 DNA follows: TGTGCCAGCAGCAAGGGTACAGTTGCGTGCAATCAGCCCCAGCATTTT. Protein: CASSKGTVACNQPQHF.

This rearrangement joins TRBV5-1 to TRBJ2-5; D might be TRBD1 (6 bases). V was pared by 3 bases and J by 1 base, with 10 bases between. The germline V gene has CDR1 SGHRS and CDR2 YFSETQ. The CDR3 extends over 14 amino acids. The chain's CDR3 is CASSSGQIQETQYF. The CDR3, as DNA: TGCGCCAGCAGCTCCGGACAGATCCAAGAGACCCAGTACTTC.

This chain uses TRBV28 with TRBJ2-3, with 9 bases identical to TRBD2. This CDR3 is built from 13 residues. In germline, CDR1 is MDHEN, CDR2 SYDVKM. The junction had 7 bases not matched to a gene; V was cut back by 6 bases and J by 9 bases. CDR3 nucleotides: TGTGCCAGCAGGACTGACCTAGCGGGAACGCAGTATTTT. Its translation: CASRTDLAGTQYF. Using reference TRBV28 and TRBJ2-3 for the parts outside the CDR3, the full variable domain is DVKVTQSSRYLVKRTGEKVFLECVQDMDHENMFWYRQDPGLGLRLIYFSYDVKMKEKGDIPEGYSVSREKKERFSLILESASTNQTSMYLCASRTDLAGTQYFGPGTRLTVL.

This chain joins TRBV6-1 and TRBJ2-1, with a weak D call TRBD2 (7 bases). Germline lookup yields CDR1 MNHNS and CDR2 SASEGT. The ends were cut back, 3 bases at V and 0 bases at J, with 9 bases in the middle. This CDR3 region has 15 residues. The CDR3 DNA reads as TGTGCCAGCAGTGAGGGGGGGCACTCCTACAATGAGCAGTTCTTC. It translates to CASSEGGHSYNEQFF.

The chain joins TRBV2 to TRBJ2-3; D possibly corresponds to TRBD1 (6 bases). Germline-derived CDR1 and CDR2 are SNHLY and FYNNEI. Trimming removed 1 base at V and 5 bases at J, with 13 bases between. The CDR3 contains 15 residues. The CDR3 sequence: CASSEEGQGGDTQYF. The CDR3 DNA follows: TGTGCCAGCAGTGAAGAGGGCCAAGGGGGAGATACGCAGTATTTT.

The gene calls are TRBV5-6 and TRBJ2-1; D may be TRBD2 (5 bases). V lost 1 base to trimming and J lost 3 bases, with 14 bases between them. Germline CDR1 is SGHDT and CDR2 is YYEEEE. CDR3 size: 16 residues. The CDR3 nucleotides read TGTGCCAGCAGCTTGAGGTATCTAGCAGACTACAATGAGCAGTTCTTC. This encodes CASSLRYLADYNEQFF.

The rearrangement links TRBV6-6 to TRBJ1-5; no clear D. The CDR3 loop spans 15 amino acids. Deletions cut 4 bases from V and 8 bases from J, with 18 bases between. Germline-derived CDR1 and CDR2 are MNHNY and SVGAGI (reference sequence). The CDR3 here is CASSSPGGMGEPQHF. The CDR3 DNA reads as TGTGCCAGCAGTTCCCCCGGAGGTATGGGTGAGCCCCAGCATTTT.

The chain joins TRBV7-2 to TRBJ2-1, with TRBD2 identical over 10 bases. The length of the CDR3 is 15 residues. Germline V gene data show CDR1 as SGHTA and CDR2 as FQGNSA. V dropped 3 bases and J dropped 6; count of bases not matched to a gene: 5. The CDR3: CASSFSSGGPNEQFF. In DNA, the CDR3 is TGTGCCAGCAGCTTTTCTAGCGGGGGTCCCAATGAGCAGTTCTTC.

The V and J genes are TRBV9 and TRBJ2-3; D not resolved. The germline CDR1 and CDR2 sequences are SGDLS and YYNGEE. V was shortened by 0 bases and J by 2 bases, with 13 bases between the two germline ends. The CDR3 has 16 amino acids. This CDR3 reads CASSVARFRDTDTQYF. The CDR3 nucleotides read TGTGCCAGCAGCGTAGCACGGTTCCGAGACACAGATACGCAGTATTTT.

The V gene is TRBV11-1, the J gene TRBJ1-1, with D possibly TRBD1 on 5 matching bases. The germline V and J ends were trimmed by 5 bases and 4 bases, with 14 bases remaining between them. Looked up from germline, CDR1 is SGHAT and CDR2 is FQDESV (reference sequence). The CDR3 extends over 14 amino acids. The DNA for the CDR3 is TGTGCCAGCAGCCACCTTGGAAGGGGCACTGAAGCTTTCTTT. It specifies CASSHLGRGTEAFF.

CDR3 coding DNA: TGTGCCAGCAGGAATCAAGTGGAGGGTGAAGCTTTCTTT. Amino acid sequence: CASRNQVEGEAFF. V usage is TRBV28 and J usage is TRBJ1-1, with D unresolved. Germline CDR1 is MDHEN and CDR2 is SYDVKM. With 6 bases removed from V and 7 bases from J, the gap between germline ends came to 15 bases. The CDR3 runs to 13 residues.

The chain carries TRBV4-1 and TRBJ1-1; no reliable D call. This CDR3 is built from 13 residues. Trimming left V 2 bases short and J 1 base short, with 5 bases between. CDR1 MGHRA and CDR2 YSYEKL come from the germline V gene. The CDR3 DNA sequence: TGCGCCAGCAGCCAATACAAGAACACTGAAGCTTTCTTT. Translated: CASSQYKNTEAFF.

The V gene is TRBV5-3, the J gene TRBJ2-1, with D perhaps matching TRBD1 (5 bases). TRBV5-3 counts as an open reading frame of uncertain function. V lost 5 bases to trimming and J lost 0 bases, with 12 bases between them. This CDR3 contains 15 residues. The CDR3 sequence: CARRRQSSSYNEQFF. CDR3 DNA: TGTGCCAGAAGGCGACAGTCGAGCTCCTACAATGAGCAGTTCTTC.

The chain couples TRBV11-3 to TRBJ2-1; 11 nucleotides match TRBD2. The V gene end was trimmed by 5 bases and the J gene end by 5 bases; junction bases not matched to a gene: 5. Germline V gene data show CDR1 as SGHNT and CDR2 as YENEEA. This CDR3 region has 15 residues. The CDR3 DNA reads TGTGCCAGCAGCACTAGCGGGAGAATCCACAATGAGCAGTTCTTC. Its translation: CASSTSGRIHNEQFF.

The J gene is TRBJ1-6, the V gene TRBV7-3; D possibly corresponds to TRBD1 (5 bases). Germline V gene sequence: CDR1 SGHTA, CDR2 FQGTGA. There are 15 residues in the CDR3. The germline V and J ends were trimmed by 4 bases and 5 bases, with 12 bases remaining between them. The CDR3 DNA reads TGTGCCAGCAGCTCAGGGCCTGTAAATAATTCACCCCTCCACTTT. It specifies CASSSGPVNNSPLHF.

The chain recombines TRBV3-1 (or the pseudogene TRBV3-2) with TRBJ1-6; no reliable D call. With 7 bases removed from V and 15 bases from J, the gap between germline ends came to 22 bases. The length of the CDR3 is 14 residues. In germline, CDR1 is LGHDT, CDR2 YNNKEL (reference sequence). The CDR3: CASTSDPRGQYLHF. For the CDR3, the DNA is TGTGCCAGCACCAGTGACCCCCGCGGGCAGTACCTCCACTTT.

V is TRBV5-1 and J is TRBJ2-2; 9 bases map to TRBD1. Germline V gives CDR1 SGHRS, CDR2 YFSETQ. The CDR3 extends over 16 amino acids. V lost 3 bases to trimming and J lost 6 bases; unmatched junction nucleotides: 9. The DNA of the CDR3 is TGCGCCAGCAGCTGGATGGACAGGGGAAAGGCCGGGGAGCTGTTTTTT. Translation gives CASSWMDRGKAGELFF.

The J gene is TRBJ1-5, the V gene TRBV19; D is unclear. Germline V gene data show CDR1 as LNHDA and CDR2 as SQIVND (reference sequence). The length of the CDR3 is 13 residues. V was cut by 7 bases and J by 7 bases, with 14 bases left in between. CDR3 loop: CASTPLPPQPQHF. Written as DNA, the CDR3 is TGTGCCAGTACCCCCCTCCCCCCCCAGCCCCAGCATTTT.

J is TRBJ2-3 and V is TRBV6-5, with D possibly being TRBD2 (5 bases). From germline, CDR1 is MNHEY and CDR2 SVGAGI. This CDR3 region has 12 residues. V was cut by 7 bases and J by 4 bases, with 9 bases left in between. The CDR3 loop reads CASNVGADTQYF. The CDR3 DNA sequence: TGTGCCAGCAATGTCGGGGCAGATACGCAGTATTTT.

This chain links TRBV28 with TRBJ2-1; 10 bases fit TRBD2. The CDR3 totals 15 residues. V lost 3 bases and J lost 9; bases outside the gene matches: 8. The germline gives CDR1 MDHEN, CDR2 SYDVKM. The CDR3: CASSFPSGSFGEQFF. DNA for the CDR3: TGTGCCAGCAGTTTCCCTAGCGGGAGTTTCGGTGAGCAGTTCTTC.

V usage is TRBV19 and J usage is TRBJ1-1, with D unclear. With 0 bases removed from V and 4 bases from J, the gap between germline ends came to 18 bases. Germline CDR1 is LNHDA and CDR2 is SQIVND (reference sequence). The CDR3 consists of 17 residues. This chain's CDR3 is CASSIDSFGGRGTEAFF. The DNA for the CDR3 is TGTGCCAGTAGTATAGATTCGTTTGGAGGGCGCGGCACTGAAGCTTTCTTT.

The V gene is TRBV5-1, the J gene TRBJ2-7; 9 nucleotides match TRBD1. After removal of 4 bases from V and 5 bases from J, the junction contained 7 bases not matched to a gene. There are 14 residues in the CDR3. The germline V gene encodes CDR1 SGHRS and CDR2 YFSETQ. CDR3 DNA sequence: TGCGCCAGCAGCGCCAACACAGGGGGCGACGAGCAGTACTTC. Its protein is CASSANTGGDEQYF.

The gene calls are TRBV25-1 and TRBJ2-3; TRBD2 matches at 7 bases. Germline loops: CDR1 MGHDK, CDR2 SYGVNS. This CDR3 is 13 amino acids long. Losses at the gene ends were 2 bases for V and 8 bases for J; bases not matched to a gene: 4. The CDR3 sequence is CASSERGRGTQYF. For the CDR3, the DNA is TGTGCCAGCAGTGAACGAGGGAGGGGTACGCAGTATTTT.

The CDR3 DNA reads as TGTGCCAGCAGCTTAGTCGGAGGGGAGGCAGCTTTCTTT. This codes for CASSLVGGEAAFF. The chain employs TRBV7-2 and TRBJ1-1; maybe TRBD1 (5 bases). V shed 1 base and J shed 10 bases, with 13 bases lying between them. The CDR3 has 13 amino acids. Germline values: CDR1 SGHTA, CDR2 FQGNSA. Based on the CDR3 plus reference TRBV7-2 and TRBJ1-1, the full variable domain is GAGVSQSPSNKVTEKGKDVELRCDPISGHTALYWYRQSLGQGLEFLIYFQGNSAPDKSGLPSDRFSAERTGGSVSTLTIQRTQQEDSAVYLCASSLVGGEAAFFGQGTRLTVV.

This clone was detected a few times. The rearrangement joins TRBV5-1 to TRBJ1-3; 7 nucleotides line up with TRBD1. With V trimmed by 4 bases and J by 2 bases, 9 bases remained unmatched. The CDR3 sequence is 16 residues long. Germline V gives CDR1 SGHRS, CDR2 YFSETQ. This CDR3 is CASSAQQGNPGNTIYF. The CDR3 DNA is TGCGCCAGCAGCGCCCAACAGGGGAACCCTGGAAACACCATATATTTT.

The rearrangement uses TRBV7-9 and TRBJ2-2; 8 nucleotides agree with TRBD1. This CDR3 spans 18 amino acids. Trimming took 5 bases from V and 8 from J; bases not matched to a gene: 19. From germline, CDR1 is SEHNR and CDR2 FQNEAQ (reference sequence). CDR3 region: CASSNGQGGRPRSGELFF. CDR3 in DNA: TGTGCCAGCAGCAATGGACAGGGTGGACGACCCCGGTCGGGGGAGCTGTTTTTT.

The chain recombines TRBV12-5 with TRBJ1-2; D may be TRBD1 (5 bases). In germline, CDR1 is LGHNT, CDR2 FRNRAP. This CDR3 contains 15 residues. Deletions cut 0 bases from V and 1 base from J, with 9 bases between. CDR3 sequence: CASGLVSGRNYGYTF. The CDR3 region has the DNA TGTGCTAGTGGTTTGGTTTCAGGGCGTAACTATGGCTACACCTTC.

This sequence joins TRBV6-5 and TRBJ2-7; D gene uncertain. V lost 3 bases, J lost 3 bases, and 3 bases lay in between. Germline V gene data show CDR1 as MNHEY and CDR2 as SVGAGI. This CDR3 region has 11 residues. CDR3 sequence reads: CASSYLYEQYF. CDR3 nucleotide sequence: TGTGCCAGCAGTTATCTCTACGAGCAGTACTTC.

This clone is a singleton in its sample. The DNA of the CDR3 is TGCAGCGTTGAATCATGGGAACAGGGGAGTTTGTCTCGTGGCTACACCTTC. This codes for CSVESWEQGSLSRGYTF. The chain uses TRBV29-1 and TRBJ1-2; 7 nucleotides match TRBD1. The CDR3 has 17 residues. V gave up 2 bases and J gave up 7 bases; unmatched junction bases: 19. In germline, CDR1 is SQVTM, CDR2 ANQGSEA.